This is a list of T cell receptor beta chains from one sample in a study of cytomegalovirus exposure and HLA in healthy donors. The data were produced by immunoSEQ multiplex PCR, yet TCRdb's version contains in-frame clones alone and is incomplete. The repertoire holds some 140,000 clones, with less than 80% as singletons. Material for sequencing was PBMCs. The receptors come from a man aged 45-65 years in good health and CMV-seropositive. The conserved cysteine and the conserved F or W are not part of the CDR3 here.

TRBV7-2 ASSFDRSYGYT
TRBV4-1 ASSQGQIEAF
TRBV27 ASSFGRAVNEQY
TRBV6-5 ASSPTTGAYGYT
TRBV19 ATSGTSVSNQPQH
TRBV5-1 ASSLGDFGAEAF
TRBV5-1 ASSFGQGETQY
TRBV7-9 ASSQETGGNYEQY
TRBV9 ASSVPGTGVEQF
TRBV19 ASKQGPATHEAF
TRBV2 ASFRFLEETQY
TRBV9 ASSSGQGRSPLH
TRBV5-1 ASSGGLAVPYEQY
TRBV29-1 LLAVYQETQY
TRBV11-2 ASSSRLATNYGYT
TRBV9 ASSVDRAGTGELF
TRBV5-1 ASSLGGQTYNEQF
TRBV5-1 ASSSGDGSGAQH
TRBV12-5 ASGLPQGQIIYEQY
TRBV7-2 ASSFQGTDEQY
TRBV27 ASSLYRDRNEGGYT
TRBV5-1 ASSVLTGKQY
TRBV6-1 ATAGTGGSPLH
TRBV10-2 ASMSPLTVTEAF
TRBV4-1 ASSQESRQAYEQY
TRBV28 ASQRGGAQGNTIY
TRBV7-9 ASSLDGTSANEQF
TRBV7-9 ASSERTGELEKLF
TRBV11-3 ASSLEGGSTYEQY
TRBV29-1 SARSNYEQY
TRBV7-9 ASSFAGQGGTGNTIY
TRBV11-3 ASSRLAGGLSGDEQF
TRBV5-1 ASRIWWEGDYEQY
TRBV6-6 ASSSQGAQYEQY
TRBV7-2 ASSFRGRSTDTQY
TRBV5-1 ASSLVMGTGAYEQY
TRBV27 ASSLRGYNEQF
TRBV2 ASNGGGITEAF
TRBV5-6 ASSLEAGGRNEQY
TRBV7-6 ASSLGGRTYNEQF
TRBV9 ASSSDRADGYT
TRBV5-1 ASSLAVGQGAYEQF
TRBV6-6 ASSSRRQATDTQY
TRBV7-2 ASSHYTDTQY
TRBV12-5 ASQGEATNEKLF